This TCR beta chain was identified in a study of T cell responses to AZD1222 COVID-19 vaccine. Only in-frame clones appear in the TCRdb table, and some are missing; sequencing was by immunoSEQ multiplex PCR. The sample has tens of thousands of clones; about four fifths are singletons. Second-dose recipients at about 4 or about 12 weeks were treated as one pooled group. General study points: Spike-spanning, vaccine-associated CD4 TCRs were dominant at 160-218 and 743-854.

A remark on this clone: Its cognate antigen is unknown.

V lost 6 bases and J 6 bases, leaving 14 bases between the germline ends. Germline assignment: CDR1 MNHEY and CDR2 SMNVEV (reference sequence). The CDR3 covers 13 residues. Specimen: peripheral blood, collected 28 days after the second AZD1222 dose. The chain combines TRBV27 with TRBJ1-1, with D unresolved. This TCR derives from an adult who received the AZD1222 COVID-19 vaccine. DNA of the CDR3: TGTGCCAGCAGATCCCATGTAGGGTCTGAAGCTTTCTTT. As protein: CASRSHVGSEAFF.